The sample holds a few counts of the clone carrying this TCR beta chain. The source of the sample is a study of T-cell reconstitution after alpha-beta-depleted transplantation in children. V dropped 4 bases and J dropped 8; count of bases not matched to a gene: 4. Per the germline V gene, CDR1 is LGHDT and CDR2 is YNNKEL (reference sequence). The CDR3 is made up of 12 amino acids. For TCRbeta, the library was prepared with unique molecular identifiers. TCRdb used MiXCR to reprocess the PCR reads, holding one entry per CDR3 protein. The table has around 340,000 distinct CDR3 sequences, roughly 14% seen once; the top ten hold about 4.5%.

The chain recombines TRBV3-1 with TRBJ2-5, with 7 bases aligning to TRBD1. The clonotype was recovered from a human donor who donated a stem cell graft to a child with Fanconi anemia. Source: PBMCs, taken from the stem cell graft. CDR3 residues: CASSRDSFTQYF. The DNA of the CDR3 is TGTGCCAGCAGCCGGGACAGCTTCACCCAGTACTTC.